A single TCR beta chain is shown here with its context. This entry comes from a study of T cells in Graves' hyperthyroidism and ophthalmopathy. Amplification targeted TCR beta CDR3 regions from RNA transcripts. The HTBI primer set served for first-round RT-PCR of the TCR CDR3. TCRdb recomputed calls from the multiplex PCR reads with MiXCR, one row per CDR3 protein. The data hold around 580,000 distinct CDR3 sequences, with 35% to 55% observed a single time. Germline V gene sequence: CDR1 DFQATT, CDR2 SNEGSKA (reference sequence). Trimming shortened V by 4 bases and J by 7 bases, and 17 bases separated the two germline ends. The CDR3 runs to 13 residues.

Sequenced sample: peripheral blood or thyroid tissue (not recorded which). This TCR was sampled from a young woman with Graves' hyperthyroidism. The rearrangement uses TRBV20-1 and TRBJ2-7; D might be TRBD1 or TRBD2, each matching 5 bases. CDR3 DNA: TGCAGTGCTAACCGGGGCCTAACCTGGGAGCAGTACTTC. As protein: CSANRGLTWEQYF.